The clone carrying this T cell receptor beta chain was seen a few times. Its specificity is not known. This sample was included in a study of T cell repertoires in cytomegalovirus infection. Study-level background: HLA-C-restricted CMV epitopes, recently identified, and well-studied HLA-B-restricted ones were used by the study. An indication of both CMV infection and matching HLA type came from public TCR beta signatures. Regarding the study as a whole: Dominant in the ex vivo response were TCR beta clonotypes restricted by HLA-C and specific for CMV.

The CDR3 is 16 residues long. Trimming took off 7 bases at V and 1 base at J, with 19 bases between the two ends. Germline V gene sequence: CDR1 MNHEY, CDR2 SMNVEV (reference sequence). TCRdb re-derived calls from the reads in MiXCR, one entry per CDR3 protein. The data contain about 770,000 distinct CDR3 sequences, approximately 32% of them seen just once; the ten biggest clones take up around 13%. Sequencing used cultured CD8+ T cells from PBMCs, obtained from culture after CMV antigen stimulation. This receptor was identified in a human donor in good health (CMV status not recorded). Some clones in this sample may be carry-over from other donors' samples. The chain links TRBV27 to TRBJ1-1; D not resolved. The CDR3 spells CASTTTPTWGNTEAFF. The DNA for the CDR3 is TGTGCCAGCACCACGACTCCTACCTGGGGGAACACTGAAGCTTTCTTT.